This paragraph reports one T cell receptor beta chain. The clone's antigen remains unknown. Base qualities are missing; no much larger clone stands one base away. The library relied on the immunoSEQ multiplex PCR assay. The paper's processing steps were these. A statistical classification framework was built to diagnose cytomegalovirus status from the catalog of TCR beta chain sequences. In its TCRdb copy, this immuneACCESS table keeps in-frame sequences only and misses some clones. Where compared with another copy, unresolved V genes explain less than half of these, and the others have no known cause. The V and J calls and clone size are taken from that table; D and trimming were inferred from the DNA. The sample table shows about 120,000 clones, and roughly 89% are seen once. About 1.1% of the sample belongs to the ten largest clones. The sample is drawn from a study of cytomegalovirus exposure and HLA in healthy donors (dated by TCRdb to about 2017). Describing the broader study: The roughly 700 repertoires of the first cohort and the roughly 110 validation repertoires were produced on the same platform, according to a later analysis. The study aimed to test whether cataloging public T cell receptors could reveal signatures of past pathogen exposure. A separate validation cohort of roughly 130 different subjects was used in addition to the 666-subject first cohort. To predict cytomegalovirus infection status, the study brought together high-throughput TCR immunosequencing, statistical association of individual TCRs with disease status, and machine learning. Results and caveats for the whole study, not just this receptor: Subsequent analysis determined that TCRs grouped into clusters in the first cohort also showed a tendency toward co-occurrence across the 90 to 150 validation repertoires, and approximately 94% of cluster scores exceeded 0. While some public TCRs were present in many individuals, most TCR sequences turned up only very rarely across donors. The validation cohort had no HLA typing available for a later analysis, so co-occurrence within that cohort was assessed over all 120 or so repertoires. The classifier was reported to diagnose cytomegalovirus status with high specificity and sensitivity in both the original and validation cohorts. In vitro tests confirmed that three of the cytomegalovirus-associated TCR beta chains recognize cytomegalovirus antigens. The study gave a list of 150 to 200 TCR beta chains associated with cytomegalovirus. It was suggested by the authors that the approach could potentially be generalized to other disease states and immunological phenotypes.

Sequences ENHRY (CDR1) and SYGVKD (CDR2) are obtained from the germline V gene. Trimming removed 8 bases from V and 1 base from J; the gene matches leave 3 bases unexplained. The cysteine opens and the phenylalanine closes a CDR3 of 13 amino acids. Only the CDR3 part of the read is kept: 39 bases, read in frame from the first base. Donors formed part of the validation cohort, which comprised about 120 subjects and was distinct from the first cohort of several hundred subjects. The rearrangement joined TRBV10-3 to TRBJ2-3; 7 middle bases align to TRBD2. The sequence came from a woman under 30 in good health and CMV-seronegative. Source material: PBMCs. In nucleotides, the sequence is TGTGCCATCGGGCTAGCGGGCACAGATACGCAGTATTTT. This translates into CAIGLAGTDTQYF.